The sequence of this T cell receptor (beta chain) was determined in a study of a mutant IDH1 vaccine in newly diagnosed glioma. Measured with immunoSEQ multiplex PCR; TCRdb has only the in-frame clones, and not every one. In the table there are 85,000 to 100,000 clones, over 75% of which are singletons. Germline assignment: CDR1 SGHNT and CDR2 YENEEA. The CDR3 contains 13 residues. The V gene lost 3 bases and the J gene lost 10 bases, with 13 bases spanning the gap. Time point in this sample: baseline, week 1 (first vaccination visit). Treatment: pre-vaccination baseline after standard-of-care therapy.

The sequence came from a man aged 40-49 years with glioma. Sample: PBMCs, taken from a glioma patient treated with radiotherapy, temozolomide or both. J is TRBJ2-1 and V is TRBV11-3, with D hard to call. CDR3 sequence: CASSLSSSDEQFF. As DNA, the CDR3 is TGTGCCAGCAGCTTGTCAAGCAGCGACGAGCAGTTCTTC.